This T cell receptor beta chain was captured by sequencing in a study of blood T cells in healthy people across ages. Findings and caveats of the study: Leaving the PBMCs unsorted stopped any conclusive comparison of naive versus antigen-experienced cells.

Russia was home to the donors, healthy Caucasian individuals aged roughly 6 to 90. Extractions gave at least 5 micrograms of total RNA per sample. The CDR3 length is 15 residues. Deletions cut 1 base from V and 2 bases from J, with 12 bases between. Germline values: CDR1 SGDLS, CDR2 YYNGEE. About this clonotype: Antigen: not known.

A second about 7 to 12 cycle PCR used barcoded and J-beta primers. TCRdb redid the calling of the 5' RACE reads with MiXCR, one entry per CDR3 protein. Here the sample spans over a million distinct CDR3 sequences, around 27% being singletons. The sample also formed part of further work on T cells of mothers and their children.

Material: blood. This TCR was sampled from a girl aged 2 to 10 in good health. This sequence joins TRBV9 and TRBJ2-5, with D maybe TRBD1 (5 bases). CDR3 protein: CASSVSGAEQETQYF. CDR3 nucleotides: TGTGCCAGCAGCGTAAGTGGGGCAGAGCAAGAGACCCAGTACTTC.